Below are 13 T cell receptor beta chains sequenced from a single sample in a study of graft-versus-host responses after intestinal transplantation. Data came from immunoSEQ multiplex PCR; TCRdb stores just in-frame clones and leaves some out. Among 55,000 to 80,000 clones, approximately 90% were seen once, and the ten largest hold around 1.7%. These receptors lack a known antigen. The material was unstimulated CD8+ T cells sorted from spleen or lymph node cells, obtained before transplant. These receptor sequences come from a human donor who was the organ donor for an intestinal transplant.

The chain uses TRBV5-1 and TRBJ1-1; 7 bases fit TRBD1. Germline V CDR1 and CDR2: SGHRS, YFSETQ. V dropped 0 bases and J dropped 4; count of bases not matched to a gene: 6. This CDR3 is 15 amino acids long. CDR3 in amino acids: CASSLATGWRTEAFF. CDR3 coding DNA: TGCGCCAGCAGCTTGGCGACAGGGTGGCGCACTGAAGCTTTCTTT.

V gene TRBV30 combines with J gene TRBJ2-3; TRBD2 aligns across 7 bases. This CDR3 is 15 amino acids long. With V trimmed by 0 bases and J by 4 bases, 7 bases remained unmatched. Germline CDR1 and CDR2: GTSNPN and SVGIG (reference sequence). DNA for the CDR3: TGTGCCTGGAGTGTGGCGGGAGTCCATGCAGATACGCAGTATTTT. Translated, it gives CAWSVAGVHADTQYF.

The rearrangement links TRBV5-4 to TRBJ2-2; the D gene is possibly TRBD1 (5 bases). Trimming removed 2 bases at V and 6 bases at J, with 14 bases between. The CDR3 consists of 15 residues. The germline V gene has CDR1 SGHNT and CDR2 YYREEE (reference sequence). The CDR3, as DNA: TGTGCCAGCAGCTTAACACAACAGGCGTCCGGGGAGCTGTTTTTT. It is translated as CASSLTQQASGELFF.

The CDR3 DNA sequence: TGTGCCAGCAGTTCAACCGAGCGGGTATCCTACGAGCAGTACTTC. Translation gives CASSSTERVSYEQYF. The chain joins TRBV6-5 to TRBJ2-7; TRBD2 is a possible D gene (6 bases). The V gene lost 4 bases and the J gene lost 1 base, with 14 bases spanning the gap. The CDR3 is made up of 15 amino acids. CDR1 and CDR2 from the germline V gene are MNHEY and SVGAGI.

V usage is TRBV28 and J usage is TRBJ2-5; D is perhaps TRBD2 (6 bases). V lost 8 bases to trimming and J lost 3 bases, with 10 bases between them. Per the germline V gene, CDR1 is MDHEN and CDR2 is SYDVKM. This CDR3 region has 12 residues. As DNA, the CDR3 is TGTGCCAGCGGGGGGTACGAAGAGACCCAGTACTTC. This sequence encodes CASGGYEETQYF.

CDR3 sequence (DNA): TGTGCCAGCAGTTACTCCGTAGCGGGAGGCTACGAGCAGTACTTC. It yields the protein CASSYSVAGGYEQYF. The chain couples TRBV6-5 to TRBJ2-7; 10 positions match TRBD2. In germline, CDR1 is MNHEY, CDR2 SVGAGI. This CDR3 contains 15 residues. The V segment lost 0 bases and the J segment 3 bases; nucleotides outside the gene matches: 2.

This clone was picked up a small number of times. The V gene is TRBV4-1, the J gene TRBJ2-1; 11 bases fit TRBD2. V trimming: 0 bases; J trimming: 8 bases; junction bases outside the gene matches: 6. The CDR3 consists of 16 residues. Germline lookup yields CDR1 MGHRA and CDR2 YSYEKL. The CDR3 protein is CASSQDLAGGLYEQFF. CDR3 DNA sequence: TGCGCCAGCAGCCAAGACCTAGCGGGAGGATTGTATGAGCAGTTCTTC.

The chain's CDR3 is CASNRNIAGGYNEQFF. The CDR3 coding sequence is TGTGCCAGCAACCGAAATATAGCGGGAGGTTACAATGAGCAGTTCTTC. The chain is built from TRBV7-2 and TRBJ2-1; 10 bases are a match to TRBD2. V trimming: 7 bases; J trimming: 4 bases; junction bases outside the gene matches: 10. The CDR3 is made up of 16 amino acids. CDR1 SGHTA and CDR2 FQGNSA come from the germline V gene.

The chain couples TRBV6-6 to TRBJ2-4, with TRBD1 identical over 9 bases. Trimming removed 7 bases from V and 9 bases from J; junction bases left unmatched: 13. The CDR3 is 15 residues long. Germline assignment: CDR1 MNHNY and CDR2 SVGAGI (reference sequence). The CDR3 DNA follows: TGTGCCAGCAACCGCGGACAGGGGAGGGTTGCCATTCAGTACTTC. Translated, it gives CASNRGQGRVAIQYF.

CDR3 loop: CATSPGFGNQPQHF. The CDR3 DNA reads as TGTGCCACCAGCCCAGGGTTTGGCAATCAGCCCCAGCATTTT. The chain uses TRBV15 and TRBJ1-5; TRBD1 is a possible D gene (5 bases). Trimming took off 5 bases at V and 2 bases at J, with 10 bases between the two ends. Germline lookup yields CDR1 LNHNV and CDR2 YYDKDF (reference sequence). This CDR3 has 14 amino acids.

This clone was detected only once. The chain carries TRBV4-3 and TRBJ1-2, with TRBD1 matching over 7 bases. J lost 7 bases, V lost 6 bases, and 20 bases had no gene match. The CDR3 sequence is 17 residues long. CDR1 and CDR2 (germline): LGHNA, YSLEER. The CDR3 DNA follows: TGCGCCAGCAGGCAAAATGCCCATCGACAGGGCCACCGTGGCTACACCTTC. It encodes CASRQNAHRQGHRGYTF.

CDR3 sequence reads: CASSQVWFHRGAYEQYF. The CDR3 DNA follows: TGTGCCAGCAGCCAAGTCTGGTTTCACAGGGGAGCCTACGAGCAGTACTTC. The chain has TRBV4-2 and TRBJ2-7, with 7 bases that match TRBD1. The CDR3 is made up of 17 amino acids. Germline-derived CDR1 and CDR2 are LGHNA and YNFKEQ. V shed 1 base and J 2 bases; nucleotides not matched to a gene: 11.

The chain recombines TRBV30 with TRBJ2-3; D unclear. The V and J ends lost 0 bases and 2 bases respectively, with 9 bases between them. CDR1 and CDR2 from the germline V gene are GTSNPN and SVGIG (reference sequence). The CDR3 is 14 amino acids. The CDR3 region is CAWSVVTSTDTQYF. The DNA of the CDR3 is TGTGCCTGGAGTGTAGTCACTTCCACAGATACGCAGTATTTT. Filled out from reference TRBV30 and TRBJ2-3, the complete variable domain reads SQTIHQWPATLVQPVGSPLSLECTVEGTSNPNLYWYRQAAGRGLQLLFYSVGIGQISSEVPQNLSASRPQDRQFILSSKKLLLSDSGFYLCAWSVVTSTDTQYFGPGTRLTVL.